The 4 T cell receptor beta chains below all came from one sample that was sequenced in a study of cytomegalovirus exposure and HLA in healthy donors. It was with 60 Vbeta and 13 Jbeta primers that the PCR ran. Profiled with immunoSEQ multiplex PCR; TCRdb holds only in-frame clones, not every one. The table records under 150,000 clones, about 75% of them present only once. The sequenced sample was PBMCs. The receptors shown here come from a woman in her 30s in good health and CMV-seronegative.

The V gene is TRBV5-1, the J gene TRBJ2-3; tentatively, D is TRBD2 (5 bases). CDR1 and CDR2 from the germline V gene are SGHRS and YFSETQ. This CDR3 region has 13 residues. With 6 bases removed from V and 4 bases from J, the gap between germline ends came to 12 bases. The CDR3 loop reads CASMRGSADTQYF. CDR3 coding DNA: TGCGCCAGCATGAGAGGGTCGGCAGATACGCAGTATTTT.

The CDR3: CASSSFRDRAYEQYF. DNA of the CDR3: TGTGCCAGCAGCTCGTTCCGGGACAGGGCGTACGAGCAGTACTTC. The V and J genes are TRBV7-2 and TRBJ2-7; 9 nucleotides align to TRBD1. J gave up 4 bases and V 4 bases, and 8 bases lay outside the gene matches. CDR3 size: 15 residues. Germline V gene sequence: CDR1 SGHTA, CDR2 FQGNSA.

The CDR3 loop is CAISDGQGASIYF. For the CDR3, the DNA is TGTGCCATCAGCGATGGACAGGGGGCTTCCATATATTTT. The rearrangement uses TRBV10-3 and TRBJ1-3; TRBD1 aligns across 11 bases. V trimming: 6 bases; J trimming: 11 bases; junction bases outside the gene matches: 6. The CDR3 is made up of 13 amino acids. CDR1 is ENHRY and CDR2 is SYGVKD in the germline V gene.

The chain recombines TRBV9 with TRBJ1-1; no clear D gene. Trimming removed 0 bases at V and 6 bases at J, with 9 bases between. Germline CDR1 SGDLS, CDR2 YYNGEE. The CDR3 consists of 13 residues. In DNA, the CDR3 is TGTGCCAGCAGCGTAGTTGGTGAGTCTGAAGCTTTCTTT. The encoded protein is CASSVVGESEAFF.